These T cell receptor beta chains were read from a single sample in a study of regulatory T cells in long-lasting Graves disease. Each CDR3 protein gets one entry after TCRdb re-called the multiplex PCR reads with MiXCR. Among more than 300,000 distinct CDR3 sequences, around 19% were seen once, and the ten largest hold approximately 31%. Sequencing used peripheral blood mononuclear cells (PBMCs), obtained when the disease was refractory, from a patient treated with antithyroid drugs. Every receptor here comes from a female donor with Graves disease. The CDR3 runs from the conserved cysteine through the conserved F or W. The D gene is left open where the match is weak. The size field is filled for only some rows; it gives once, few, many or a size class.

TRBV20-1	NA	TRBJ2-6	few	TGCAGTGCTAGAGGCACTTCGGGGTCTGGGGCCAACGTCCTGACTTTC	CSARGTSGSGANVLTF
TRBV12-3/TRBV12-4	TRBD1	TRBJ1-1	NA	TGTGCCAGCAGTTGGGACAGGGGGAGAACTGAAGCTTTCTTT	CASSWDRGRTEAFF
TRBV3-1	NA	TRBJ2-7	NA	TGTGCCAGCAGCCAAGACGAGCAGTACTTC	CASSQDEQYF
TRBV6-1	NA	TRBJ1-2	many	TGTGCCAGCAGTGCACGGAGGGGAGGAGAGGGAATCTATGGCTACACCTTC	CASSARRGGEGIYGYTF
TRBV24-1	NA	TRBJ2-5	many	TGTGCCACCAAGGCAGGGAACGGGGAGACCCAGTACTTC	CATKAGNGETQYF
TRBV29-1	NA	TRBJ2-3	NA	TGCAGCGTTGAAGTCGGGACGGGGGTTGGTACGCAGTATTTT	CSVEVGTGVGTQYF
TRBV25-1	TRBD1	TRBJ2-7	NA	TGTGCCAGCAGTCTCGGACAGGGGTTGGGTTACGAGCAGTACTTC	CASSLGQGLGYEQYF
TRBV5-1	NA	TRBJ1-2	NA	TGCGCCAGCAGCTTGGTGGGGGCAACGGATGGCTACACCTTC	CASSLVGATDGYTF
TRBV6-5	NA	TRBJ2-7	many	TGTGCCAGCAGTTACTCGAACCACGCGTCCTACGAGCAGTACTTC	CASSYSNHASYEQYF
TRBV2	NA	TRBJ2-6	NA	TGTGCCAGCAGAACAGTCTGGGCCAACGTCCTGACTTTC	CASRTVWANVLTF
TRBV5-1	NA	TRBJ1-1	NA	TGCGCCAGCGCGGAGGAATTGAACACTGAAGCTTTCTTT	CASAEELNTEAFF
TRBV6-6	TRBD1	TRBJ2-7	many	TGTGCCAGCAGTTACTCGGGACAGGTAAACGAGCAGTACTTC	CASSYSGQVNEQYF
TRBV20-1	NA	TRBJ2-7	NA	TGCAGTGCTAGAGCACAGGGCTACGAGCAGTACTTC	CSARAQGYEQYF
TRBV6-5	NA	TRBJ1-1	many	TGTGCCAGCAGTTCGACAGAGAACACTGAAGCTTTCTTT	CASSSTENTEAFF
TRBV3-1	NA	TRBJ2-7	few	TGTGCCAGCAGCCAAGTCGGCCGGGGCAGGGGAAAGCAGTACTTC	CASSQVGRGRGKQYF
TRBV7-2	NA	TRBJ2-2	NA	TGTGCCAGCAGCTTAGGTCCTAGATCGAACACCGGGGAGCTGTTTTTT	CASSLGPRSNTGELFF
TRBV19	TRBD2	TRBJ2-7	NA	TGTGCCAGTAGTCGCTCGACTAGCGGGAATTACGAGCAGTACTTC	CASSRSTSGNYEQYF
TRBV6-5	NA	TRBJ2-5	NA	TGTGCCAGCAGTTACCCTGGCGAATCCCTCCAGGGGTGGATGGGGCAAGAGACCCAGTACTTC	CASSYPGESLQGWMGQETQYF
TRBV24-1	TRBD1	TRBJ2-5	many	TGTGCCACCAGTGACATGACAGGGGACCAAACCCAAGAGACCCAGTACTTC	CATSDMTGDQTQETQYF
TRBV6-1	TRBD2	TRBJ2-7	many	TGTGCCAGCAGTGTCCTAGCGGGTGAACCTTCCTACGAGCAGTACTTC	CASSVLAGEPSYEQYF
TRBV18	NA	TRBJ2-5	many	TGTGCCAGCTCACCCGGGCGGCAAGAGACCCAGTACTTC	CASSPGRQETQYF
TRBV11-2	NA	TRBJ2-3	NA	TGTGCCAGCAGTGCGGGGCGGGAACATTACCTGGCAGATACGCAGTATTTT	CASSAGREHYLADTQYF
TRBV5-1	NA	TRBJ2-5	NA	TGCGCCAGCAGCTTGGGACTACAGAGTGGAGAGACCCAGTACTTC	CASSLGLQSGETQYF
TRBV2	NA	TRBJ2-6	many	TGTGCCAGCAGAGGGGTACCTGGGGCCAACGTCCTGACTTTC	CASRGVPGANVLTF
TRBV7-9	NA	TRBJ1-4	many	TGTGCCAGCAGCCTAGGGCTTGCCAACCCGGCCGAAAAACTGTTTTTT	CASSLGLANPAEKLFF
TRBV24-1	NA	TRBJ2-1	NA	TGTGCCACCAGTGACCCCCTAACTAGACGTCATGAGCAGTTCTTC	CATSDPLTRRHEQFF
TRBV30	TRBD2	TRBJ2-7	many	TGTGCCTGGAGCGAATTCGGCGGGGGAGAGCAGTACTTC	CAWSEFGGGEQYF